The clone carrying this T cell receptor beta chain was seen a handful of times. Its specificity is not known. TCRdb reprocessed the 5' RACE reads with MiXCR, giving one entry per CDR3 protein. Among about 400,000 distinct CDR3 sequences listed, 20% were seen once. The data are from a study of CD8 T cells in ankylosing spondylitis. Study results and limitations: Apparently characteristic of ankylosing spondylitis blood was a TCR beta motif (about eight highly homologous variants).

The CDR3 is made up of 17 amino acids. V shed 6 bases, J shed 8 bases, and the junction held 18 bases outside the gene matches. The genes are TRBV12-3 or TRBV12-4 and TRBJ2-1; TRBD1 matches 8 bases. The source of this sequence is a male donor with ankylosing spondylitis or in good health (not recorded which). The specimen sequenced was blood, either unsorted or a sorted T cell fraction (not recorded which). The CDR3 here is CASSPEQGAVDIDEQFF. The CDR3 DNA follows: TGTGCCAGCAGCCCTGAGCAGGGGGCTGTTGATATCGATGAGCAGTTCTTC.